The source of this T cell receptor beta chain is a study of memory CD4+ T cells and cytomegalovirus serostatus. The CDR3 extends over 13 amino acids. CDR1 SGDLS and CDR2 YYNGEE come from the germline V gene. V gave up 0 bases and J gave up 6 bases, with 7 bases separating them. The sort gate was single viable CD3+CD4+CD8-CD45RO+ cells for memory CD4+ T cells. In the original analysis: Out-of-frame sequences were removed, leaving some 2 million distinct TCRbeta sequences. Data came from immunoSEQ multiplex PCR; TCRdb stores just in-frame clones and leaves some out. The D gene and trimming were derived from the DNA, and the V and J assignments and clone size from that table. The data contain under 35,000 clones, approximately 76% of them seen just once; the ten biggest clones take up more than 0.5%.

The sequenced sample was memory CD4+ T cells from blood. The chain has TRBV9 and TRBJ1-5; D gene uncertain. This TCR came from an adult in good health and CMV-seronegative. Some clones in this sample may be carry-over from other donors' samples. Here the CDR3 DNA reads TGTGCCAGCAGCGTAGATGGGGTTCAGCCCCAGCATTTT. It specifies CASSVDGVQPQHF.